The 21 T cell receptor beta chains below come from one sample, sequenced in a study of T cell responses to AZD1222 COVID-19 vaccine. Using immunoSEQ multiplex PCR, the repertoire was profiled, and TCRdb retains in-frame clones only, with some absent. Of about 150,000 clones listed, roughly nine tenths were seen once; the top ten hold roughly 1.7%. The specimen comprised peripheral blood, sampled 28 days after the second AZD1222 dose. The source of these receptors is an adult who received the AZD1222 COVID-19 vaccine.

V gene TRBV5-1 combines with J gene TRBJ2-7; D call uncertain. The germline V gene encodes CDR1 SGHRS and CDR2 YFSETQ. CDR3 length equals 15 residues. V shed 3 bases and J shed 2 bases, with 15 bases lying between them. The CDR3: CASSSTLTSTYEQYF. CDR3 DNA: TGCGCCAGCAGCTCCACCCTGACAAGCACCTACGAGCAGTACTTC.

The chain couples TRBV5-1 to TRBJ2-5; D gene unclear. V shed 0 bases and J shed 1 base, with 13 bases lying between them. Germline CDR1 reads SGHRS; CDR2 reads YFSETQ. There are 16 residues in the CDR3. The CDR3 loop reads CASSLVTLSIQETQYF. CDR3 bases: TGCGCCAGCAGCTTGGTCACGTTGTCGATCCAAGAGACCCAGTACTTC.

The chain couples TRBV19 to TRBJ2-2; 7 bases are shared with TRBD1. This CDR3 contains 15 residues. Trimming at V came to 2 bases and at J to 3 bases, leaving 3 bases not matched to a gene. CDR1 is LNHDA and CDR2 is SQIVND in the germline V gene (reference sequence). CDR3 bases: TGTGCCAGTAGTATAAAAGGGGGCTACACCGGGGAGCTGTTTTTT. Encoded protein: CASSIKGGYTGELFF.

This sequence joins TRBV19 and TRBJ1-2; 10 nucleotides agree with TRBD1. Looked up from germline, CDR1 is LNHDA and CDR2 is SQIVND (reference sequence). V lost 6 bases, J lost 5 bases, and 6 bases stayed unmatched. CDR3 length: 14 amino acids. In nucleotides, the CDR3 is TGTGCCAGTAGGACAGGGGGCCAAACTTATGGCTACACCTTC. Translating it yields CASRTGGQTYGYTF.

The chain carries TRBV2 and TRBJ2-1, with a weak D call TRBD2 (6 bases). Trimming cost V 7 bases and J 8 bases, with 15 bases left between them. The CDR3 has 13 residues. Germline V CDR1 and CDR2: SNHLY, FYNNEI. This CDR3 reads CASKDYQNHEQFF. As DNA, the CDR3 is TGTGCCAGCAAGGACTACCAGAATCATGAGCAGTTCTTC. The full variable domain, its missing parts supplied by reference TRBV2 and TRBJ2-1, is EPEVTQTPSHQVTQMGQEVILRCVPISNHLYFYWYRQILGQKVEFLVSFYNNEISEKSEIFDDQFSVERPDGSNFTLKIRSTKLEDSAMYFCASKDYQNHEQFFGPGTRLTVL.

This clone was detected once. The chain carries TRBV28 and TRBJ2-5; no definite D call. CDR3 size: 14 residues. Deletions cut 4 bases from V and 5 bases from J, with 14 bases between. The germline V gene has CDR1 MDHEN and CDR2 SYDVKM. The CDR3 sequence: CASSSPQWAETQYF. The CDR3 DNA follows: TGTGCCAGCAGTTCCCCACAATGGGCGGAGACCCAGTACTTC.

The rearrangement links TRBV5-1 to TRBJ1-4; D may be TRBD1 (5 bases). Germline assignment: CDR1 SGHRS and CDR2 YFSETQ. This CDR3 is built from 15 residues. Trimming stripped 0 bases from V and 7 bases from J, with 13 bases between. The chain's CDR3 is CASSLVSGYGEKLFF. In nucleotides, the CDR3 is TGCGCCAGCAGCTTGGTTTCAGGGTATGGTGAAAAACTGTTTTTT.

The chain couples TRBV6-5 to TRBJ1-3, with no clear D. The germline gives CDR1 MNHEY, CDR2 SVGAGI. CDR3 length: 15 residues. With 5 bases removed from V and 0 bases from J, the gap between germline ends came to 11 bases. The CDR3 is CASSREGISGNTIYF. In DNA form, the CDR3 reads TGTGCCAGCAGTAGAGAAGGGATCTCTGGAAACACCATATATTTT.

The chain couples TRBV19 to TRBJ1-1; 7 bases line up with TRBD1. This CDR3 is 14 amino acids long. Germline lookup yields CDR1 LNHDA and CDR2 SQIVND (reference sequence). With 7 bases clipped from V and 4 bases from J, the junction kept 9 bases outside the gene matches. The CDR3 nucleotides read TGTGCCAGTAACTACAGGGGCGGGAGCACTGAAGCTTTCTTT. Protein product: CASNYRGGSTEAFF. Supplemented by reference TRBV19 and TRBJ1-1, the full variable domain reads DGGITQSPKYLFRKEGQNVTLSCEQNLNHDAMYWYRQDPGQGLRLIYYSQIVNDFQKGDIAEGYSVSREKKESFPLTVTSAQKNPTAFYLCASNYRGGSTEAFFGQGTRLTVV.

The CDR3 sequence: CASSIIGTVASDEQYF. CDR3 coding DNA: TGTGCCAGTAGTATCATCGGCACTGTTGCTAGCGACGAGCAGTACTTC. V is TRBV19 and J is TRBJ2-7; possible D gene TRBD2, 6 bases. The CDR3 contains 16 residues. The germline V gene encodes CDR1 LNHDA and CDR2 SQIVND (reference sequence). Trimming took off 3 bases at V and 5 bases at J, with 20 bases between the two ends. Drawing the rest from reference TRBV19 and TRBJ2-7, the complete variable domain is DGGITQSPKYLFRKEGQNVTLSCEQNLNHDAMYWYRQDPGQGLRLIYYSQIVNDFQKGDIAEGYSVSREKKESFPLTVTSAQKNPTAFYLCASSIIGTVASDEQYFGPGTRLTVT.

The gene calls are TRBV18 and TRBJ1-3; D not certain. The CDR3 runs to 13 residues. With 6 bases removed from V and 2 bases from J, the gap between germline ends came to 8 bases. The germline CDR1 and CDR2 sequences are KGHSH and LQKENI. CDR3 DNA sequence: TGTGCCAGCTCTGCCGCCGCTGGAAACACCATATATTTT. This translates into CASSAAAGNTIYF.

This chain joins TRBV9 and TRBJ2-1; D is unresolved. Germline-derived CDR1 and CDR2 are SGDLS and YYNGEE. The CDR3 contains 14 residues. With 2 bases removed from V and 7 bases from J, the gap between germline ends came to 13 bases. CDR3 residues: CASSVPPQPNEQFF. CDR3 DNA: TGTGCCAGCAGCGTCCCCCCCCAGCCGAATGAGCAGTTCTTC.

The chain uses TRBV2 and TRBJ1-5; D call uncertain. Trimming pared 4 bases from V and 2 bases from J, leaving 3 bases between. Germline CDR1 is SNHLY and CDR2 is FYNNEI. The CDR3 runs to 12 residues. The CDR3 loop reads CASSGGNQPQHF. The CDR3, as DNA: TGTGCCAGCAGTGGGGGCAATCAGCCCCAGCATTTT.

This rearrangement joins TRBV7-2 to TRBJ1-1; the D is unclear. Trimming pared 0 bases from V and 2 bases from J, leaving 4 bases between. This CDR3 is 13 amino acids long. From germline, CDR1 is SGHTA and CDR2 FQGNSA. For the CDR3, the DNA is TGTGCCAGCAGCTTAGCCACAAACACTGAAGCTTTCTTT. This codes for CASSLATNTEAFF.

This clone was detected once. The rearrangement uses TRBV12-3 or TRBV12-4 and TRBJ1-1; the D gene is possibly TRBD1 (5 bases). Trimming pared 5 bases from V and 8 bases from J, leaving 9 bases between. This CDR3 has 11 residues. CDR3 loop: CASSKNREAFF. In DNA form, the CDR3 reads TGTGCCAGCAGTAAGAACAGGGAAGCTTTCTTT.

The chain recombines TRBV9 with TRBJ2-7, with a tentative D call TRBD2 (6 bases). V gave up 3 bases and J gave up 1 base, with 11 bases separating them. This CDR3 has 14 residues. Germline V gives CDR1 SGDLS, CDR2 YYNGEE. DNA for the CDR3: TGTGCCAGCAGCGCTAGCGTCAGTTCCTACGAGCAGTACTTC. Translating it yields CASSASVSSYEQYF.

The rearrangement uses TRBV5-1 and TRBJ2-2; D is perhaps TRBD2 (5 bases). The CDR3 has 15 residues. Germline CDR1 reads SGHRS; CDR2 reads YFSETQ. The V end lost 0 bases, the J end lost 8 bases, and 14 bases lay between the germline ends. Written as DNA, the CDR3 is TGCGCCAGCAGCTTGGAGGGTGGACTTGGTGGGGAGCTGTTTTTT. Its protein product is CASSLEGGLGGELFF.

The chain is built from TRBV6-2 or TRBV6-3 and TRBJ1-6; D not resolved. The CDR3 consists of 13 residues. V was trimmed by 0 bases and J by 18 bases, leaving 15 bases between them. The V gene's germline CDR1 is MNHEY and CDR2 SVGEGT. CDR3 loop: CASSYSPWDLYHF. CDR3 DNA sequence: TGTGCCAGCAGTTACTCCCCTTGGGATCTTTACCACTTT.

J is TRBJ2-3 and V is TRBV5-1; TRBD1 or TRBD2 may be the D gene (5 bases each). V was pared by 2 bases and J by 2 bases, with 9 bases between. Germline loops: CDR1 SGHRS, CDR2 YFSETQ. The CDR3 has 14 amino acids. The chain's CDR3 is CASSFEGNTDTQYF. As DNA, the CDR3 is TGCGCCAGCAGCTTTGAGGGGAACACAGATACGCAGTATTTT.

The chain joins TRBV6-4 to TRBJ2-2; no firm D call. The germline V gene has CDR1 MRHNA and CDR2 SNTAGT. CDR3 length equals 15 residues. V lost 0 bases, J lost 4 bases, and 9 bases lay in between. This CDR3 is CASSDSSSSTGELFF. In DNA form, the CDR3 reads TGTGCCAGCAGTGACTCGAGTTCGAGCACCGGGGAGCTGTTTTTT.

This chain joins TRBV7-3 and TRBJ2-1; 11 bases line up with TRBD2. The CDR3 sequence is 16 residues long. Germline CDR1 reads SGHTA; CDR2 reads FQGTGA. The trim removed 5 bases at V and 7 bases at J, leaving 10 bases unmatched. CDR3 in amino acids: CASSPHSGRAVNEQFF. The CDR3 DNA reads TGTGCCAGCAGCCCGCATAGCGGGAGGGCCGTAAATGAGCAGTTCTTC.